This T cell receptor beta chain was captured by sequencing in a study of tumor-infiltrating lymphocytes in primary liver carcinoma. Unsorted whole blood supplied the blood RNA, and germline DNA was isolated too. Sampling before surgery obtained around 3.6 milliliters of peripheral blood. The template, about 510 ng total RNA, yielded TCR beta cDNA made with a constant-region primer. Slightly modified ARM-PCR, run as three nested multiplex PCR rounds, produced the TCR beta libraries. Investigators reported that the first two PCR rounds, at roughly 10 cycles each, used TRBV1-TRBV30 forward primers with a C-beta reverse primer. TCRdb used MiXCR to reprocess the multiplex PCR reads, holding one entry per CDR3 protein. Among approximately 310,000 distinct CDR3 sequences listed, around three fifths were seen once. This clonotype was detected many times. The germline gives CDR1 LGHNA, CDR2 YNFKEQ. The CDR3 runs to 15 residues. V shed 4 bases and J 4 bases; nucleotides not matched to a gene: 10.

The chain uses TRBV4-2 and TRBJ2-7, with TRBD2 identical over 7 bases. Input material: peripheral blood. The TCR comes from a man in his forties or fifties with primary liver carcinoma and hepatitis B virus infection. CDR3 region: CASSPSRGSGYEQYF. DNA for the CDR3: TGTGCCAGCAGCCCGTCGCGCGGGAGTGGATACGAGCAGTACTTC.